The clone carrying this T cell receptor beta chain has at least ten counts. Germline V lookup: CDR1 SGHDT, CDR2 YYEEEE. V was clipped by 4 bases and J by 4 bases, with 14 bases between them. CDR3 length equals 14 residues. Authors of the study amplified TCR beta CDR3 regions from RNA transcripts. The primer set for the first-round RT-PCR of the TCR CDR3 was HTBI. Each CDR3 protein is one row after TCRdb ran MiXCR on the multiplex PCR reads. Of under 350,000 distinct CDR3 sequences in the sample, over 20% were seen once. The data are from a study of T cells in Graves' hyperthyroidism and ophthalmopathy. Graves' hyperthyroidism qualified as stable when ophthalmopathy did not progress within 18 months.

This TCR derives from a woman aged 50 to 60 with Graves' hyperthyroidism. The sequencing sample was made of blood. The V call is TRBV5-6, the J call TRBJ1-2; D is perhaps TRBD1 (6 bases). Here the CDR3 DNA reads TGTGCCAGCAGCCACCCGACAGGAGTCTATGGCTACACCTTC. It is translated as CASSHPTGVYGYTF. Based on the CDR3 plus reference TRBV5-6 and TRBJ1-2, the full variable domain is DAGVTQSPTHLIKTRGQQVTLRCSPKSGHDTVSWYQQALGQGPQFIFQYYEEEERQRGNFPDRFSGHQFPNYSSELNVNALLLGDSALYLCASSHPTGVYGYTFGSGTRLTVV.